One T cell receptor (beta chain) is described in this entry. The entry originates in a study of T cells in localized non-small cell lung cancer. This CDR3 spans 14 amino acids. The germline V gene has CDR1 SGHRS and CDR2 YFSETQ. The J segment lost 5 bases and the V segment lost 0 bases, leaving 2 bases of the junction unmatched. Produced via immunoSEQ multiplex PCR; TCRdb's table is partial and in-frame only. The sample consists of approximately 50,000 clones, roughly 86% of them appearing once. This material consisted of PBMCs, taken before any cancer treatment. The rearrangement uses TRBV5-1 and TRBJ1-3, with TRBD1 matching over 7 bases. This sequence originates from a man aged 40 to 69 with stage II lung adenocarcinoma. The CDR3 here is CASSLGDSRNTIYF. DNA of the CDR3: TGCGCCAGCAGCTTGGGGGACAGCCGAAACACCATATATTTT.